The 25 T cell receptor beta chains in this list originate from one sample, sequenced in a study. TCRdb analysed the 5' RACE reads with MiXCR anew, one entry per CDR3 protein. The sample consists of roughly 9,900 distinct CDR3 sequences, more than 15% of them appearing once. The sorted Tregs were CD4+CD25+CD127-/low cells. Source material: Tregs sorted from a lymph node. The receptors shown here come from a female donor with breast cancer.

Concerning this clonotype itself: Since a much larger clone is just one base distant, this may be a read error. This chain links TRBV15 with TRBJ2-7; D gene ambiguous. This CDR3 has 14 residues. CDR1 is LNHNV and CDR2 is YYDKDF in the germline V gene (reference sequence). CDR3 loop: CATSRDWYSYGQYF. The CDR3, as DNA: TGTGCCACCAGCAGAGATTGGTACTCCTACGGGCAGTACTTC.

This chain links TRBV3-1 with TRBJ2-3; 15 nucleotides match TRBD2. The germline V gene encodes CDR1 LGHDT and CDR2 YNNKEL (reference sequence). This CDR3 comprises 18 residues. V lost 5 bases and J lost 0; bases outside the gene matches: 6. The CDR3 DNA reads as TGTGCCAGCAGCTATCACGGGACTAGCGGGGGGAGCACAGATACGCAGTATTTT. Protein sequence: CASSYHGTSGGSTDTQYF.

This clonotype occurred many times. Written as DNA, the CDR3 is TGCAGCGTTGGGGGACAGGGGAGCGGGGCCAACGTCCTGACTTTC. Protein sequence: CSVGGQGSGANVLTF. V usage is TRBV29-1 and J usage is TRBJ2-6; 10 positions agree with TRBD1. The V gene end was trimmed by 4 bases and the J gene end by 4 bases; junction bases not matched to a gene: 4. Germline V lookup: CDR1 SQVTM, CDR2 ANQGSEA. The CDR3 totals 15 residues.

This clonotype has just a few counts. Being one base from a much bigger clone, this may be a read error. The rearrangement joins TRBV27 to TRBJ2-1; D may correspond to TRBD1 or TRBD2 (5 bases each). The CDR3 runs 15 residues. CDR1 is MNHEY, CDR2 SMNVEV, per germline (reference sequence). The CDR3 loop reads CASSLRIARGNERFF. For the CDR3, the DNA is TGTGCCAGCAGTTTAAGGATAGCGAGGGGCAATGAGCGGTTCTTC.

By its share, this clonotype is medium-sized (0.01 to 0.1%). The V call is TRBV4-3, the J call TRBJ2-1, with 11 bases fitting TRBD2. Germline V gene lookup returns CDR1 LGHNA and CDR2 YSLEER. The CDR3 contains 17 residues. Losses at the gene ends were 3 bases for V and 2 bases for J; bases not matched to a gene: 6. CDR3 nucleotides: TGCGCCAGCAGCCACCAGACTAGCGGGGTAACCTACAATGAGCAGTTCTTC. It codes for CASSHQTSGVTYNEQFF.

By sample fraction, this clonotype is medium-sized (0.01 to 0.1%). This chain uses TRBV7-2 with TRBJ2-5; D not certain. The germline V and J ends were trimmed by 5 bases and 2 bases, with 18 bases remaining between them. The V gene's germline CDR1 is SGHTA and CDR2 FQGNSA. The CDR3 covers 16 residues. The chain's CDR3 is CASSLSSPQFQETQYF. CDR3 bases: TGTGCCAGCAGCCTATCGTCTCCACAGTTTCAAGAGACCCAGTACTTC. Complete variable domain (other parts from reference TRBV7-2 and TRBJ2-5): GAGVSQSPSNKVTEKGKDVELRCDPISGHTALYWYRQSLGQGLEFLIYFQGNSAPDKSGLPSDRFSAERTGGSVSTLTIQRTQQEDSAVYLCASSLSSPQFQETQYFGPGTRLLVL.

In this sample, this clonotype is medium-sized (0.01 to 0.1%). The V call is TRBV12-3 or TRBV12-4, the J call TRBJ2-1; possibly TRBD1 for D (5 bases). The CDR3 runs to 14 residues. V shed 4 bases and J shed 4 bases, with 11 bases lying between them. CDR3 in amino acids: CASSSHGAYNEQFF. DNA for the CDR3: TGTGCCAGCAGTTCTCATGGGGCATACAATGAGCAGTTCTTC.

In its sample, this clonotype was seen many times. This chain uses TRBV4-2 with TRBJ2-3, with a weak D call TRBD2 (5 bases). Germline loops: CDR1 LGHNA, CDR2 YNFKEQ. V lost 2 bases, J lost 6 bases, and 12 bases lay in between. The CDR3 contains 14 residues. The CDR3 loop reads CASSQLLGVDTQYF. CDR3 coding DNA: TGTGCCAGCAGCCAACTCCTGGGAGTGGATACGCAGTATTTT.

In its sample, this clonotype ranks as medium-sized. The chain recombines TRBV20-1 with TRBJ2-3; D might be TRBD2 (5 bases). Looked up from germline, CDR1 is DFQATT and CDR2 is SNEGSKA (reference sequence). The CDR3 totals 16 residues. V gave up 2 bases and J gave up 0 bases, with 15 bases separating them. CDR3 nucleotides: TGCAGTGCTAGATCACCGCAGACTACTAGCACAGATACGCAGTATTTT. Protein: CSARSPQTTSTDTQYF.

This clonotype is medium-sized. V gene TRBV4-2 combines with J gene TRBJ1-1; 9 positions agree with TRBD1. The CDR3 has 15 residues. CDR1 is LGHNA and CDR2 is YNFKEQ in the germline V gene. Trimming cost V 4 bases and J 5 bases; bases outside gene matches: 8. The CDR3: CASSPSGQGNTEAFF. The CDR3 bases are TGTGCCAGCAGCCCCTCCGGACAGGGGAATACTGAAGCTTTCTTT.

The chain employs TRBV27 and TRBJ1-2; the D is unclear. This CDR3 contains 15 residues. V was cut by 8 bases and J by 0 bases, with 16 bases left in between. Germline V gives CDR1 MNHEY, CDR2 SMNVEV (reference sequence). CDR3 loop: CASSYGSGANYGYTF. CDR3 coding DNA: TGTGCCAGCTCTTACGGGAGTGGAGCTAACTATGGCTACACCTTC.

About this clonotype itself: The conserved closing phenylalanine or tryptophan is absent in this CDR3, likely reflecting a read error. The J gene is TRBJ2-1, the V gene TRBV29-1; 12 bases are shared with TRBD2. This CDR3 has 14 residues. Germline-derived CDR1 and CDR2 are SQVTM and ANQGSEA. This chain's CDR3 is CSAGLAGRYYEQFL. In DNA, the CDR3 is TGCAGCGCGGGACTAGCGGGTCGCTACTATGAGCAGTTCCTA.

As regards this clonotype: Compared with germline, one end of the junction differs, possibly owing to a read error. The CDR3 coding sequence is TGTTCCAGCAGCTCTGAACGAGCGGTCAACCCCTACAATGAGCAGTTCTTC. The encoded protein is CSSSSERAVNPYNEQFF. This chain joins TRBV7-8 and TRBJ2-1, with D tentatively TRBD2 (5 bases). Germline V gives CDR1 SGHVS, CDR2 FQNEAQ. CDR3 size: 17 residues.

J is TRBJ2-1 and V is TRBV7-2; 12 bases are a match to TRBD1. V lost 1 base and J lost 7; bases outside the gene matches: 5. The CDR3 contains 16 residues. Germline-derived CDR1 and CDR2 are SGHTA and FQGNSA. Here the CDR3 reads CASSLVRGQGANEQFF. The CDR3 bases are TGTGCCAGCAGCTTAGTAAGGGGACAGGGGGCAAATGAGCAGTTCTTC.

Judged by abundance, this clonotype is medium-sized. The genes are TRBV27 and TRBJ2-1, with 7 bases identical to TRBD1. Trimming at V came to 6 bases and at J to 0 bases, leaving 5 bases not matched to a gene. From germline, CDR1 is MNHEY and CDR2 SMNVEV (reference sequence). This CDR3 comprises 15 residues. In nucleotides, the CDR3 is TGTGCCAGCAGGAAACAGGGGAGCTCCTACAATGAGCAGTTCTTC. Translated, it gives CASRKQGSSYNEQFF.

A remark on this clonotype: A much bigger clone sits one base away, suggesting this may be a read error. Here the CDR3 omits its conserved ending phenylalanine or tryptophan, so a read error is the likely source. The chain links TRBV3-1 to TRBJ2-5; no firm D call. This CDR3 contains 12 residues. V was pared by 4 bases and J by 5 bases, with 8 bases between. Germline V CDR1 and CDR2: LGHDT, YNNKEL (reference sequence). The CDR3 nucleotides are TGTGCCAGCAGCCCGGTTCCGGAGACCCAGTACTCC. Residues: CASSPVPETQYS.

This clonotype is medium-sized (0.01 to 0.1%). CDR3 in amino acids: CASSYSTSGSYTDTQYF. DNA for the CDR3: TGTGCCAGCAGTTACTCCACTAGCGGGAGTTACACAGATACGCAGTATTTT. The genes are TRBV6-5 and TRBJ2-3, with 11 bases identical to TRBD2. The CDR3 is 17 amino acids. CDR1 is MNHEY, CDR2 SVGAGI, per germline. Germline trimming cut 0 bases from V and 2 bases from J; bases unmatched to any gene: 4.

Notes on this clonotype: The CDR3 carries no conserved terminal phenylalanine or tryptophan, so it likely arises from a read error. It is unclear where the CDR3 begins or ends on the DNA, so no DNA is shown, and the CDR3 is as TCRdb lists it. This CDR3 is CASSRRQGTAGELCI. The gene calls are TRBV12-3 or TRBV12-4 and TRBJ2-2; the listed D gene, TRBD1, was not tested against the DNA. The CDR3 is 15 amino acids in total, end residues counted.

This clonotype is deemed medium-sized. The rearrangement uses TRBV4-1 and TRBJ2-7; D is possibly TRBD1 or TRBD2 (5 bases each). The CDR3 has 13 amino acids. The germline V and J ends were trimmed by 2 bases and 8 bases, with 13 bases remaining between them. Germline V lookup: CDR1 MGHRA, CDR2 YSYEKL. The CDR3 spells CASSQMRGEKQYF. The DNA for the CDR3 is TGCGCCAGCAGCCAAATGAGGGGCGAGAAGCAGTACTTC.

Within the sample, this clonotype is medium-sized. This chain uses TRBV11-3 with TRBJ2-5; the match to TRBD2 covers 13 bases. The CDR3 runs to 17 residues. The trim removed 7 bases at V and 5 bases at J, leaving 13 bases unmatched. Germline CDR1 SGHNT, CDR2 YENEEA. CDR3 amino acids: CASTGNPLAGGPETQYF. CDR3 bases: TGTGCCAGCACCGGAAATCCACTAGCGGGGGGGCCGGAGACCCAGTACTTC. Full variable domain (rest looked up from reference TRBV11-3 and TRBJ2-5): EAGVVQSPRYKIIEKKQPVAFWCNPISGHNTLYWYLQNLGQGPELLIRYENEEAVDDSQLPKDRFSAERLKGVDSTLKIQPAELGDSAVYLCASTGNPLAGGPETQYFGPGTRLLVL.

This clonotype was seen ten or more times. The chain combines TRBV5-1 with TRBJ2-2; D uncertain. V lost 0 bases to trimming and J lost 3 bases, with 6 bases between them. Germline lookup yields CDR1 SGHRS and CDR2 YFSETQ. The length of the CDR3 is 14 residues. CDR3 protein: CASSLDPDTGELFF. CDR3 sequence (DNA): TGCGCCAGCAGCTTGGACCCAGACACCGGGGAGCTGTTTTTT.

This clonotype qualifies as medium-sized (0.01 to 0.1%). The chain uses TRBV2 and TRBJ1-2; no clear D. The CDR3 consists of 11 residues. V was clipped by 7 bases and J by 8 bases, with 11 bases between them. Germline V gene data show CDR1 as SNHLY and CDR2 as FYNNEI. The CDR3 bases are TGTGCCAGCATAAGGGAAGGAGGCTACACCTTC. It translates to CASIREGGYTF.

This clonotype is medium-sized in the sample. CDR3 residues: CASGPGRDGPQHF. CDR3 sequence (DNA): TGTGCCAGCGGACCGGGACGGGACGGGCCCCAGCATTTT. V usage is TRBV7-9 and J usage is TRBJ1-5, with D possibly being TRBD1 (5 bases). Trimming shortened V by 8 bases and J by 9 bases, and 17 bases separated the two germline ends. The germline V gene encodes CDR1 SEHNR and CDR2 FQNEAQ (reference sequence). The CDR3 contains 13 residues.

This clonotype came up a few times. The chain is built from TRBV7-2 and TRBJ1-3, with TRBD1 identical over 7 bases. The CDR3 is made up of 16 amino acids. The V gene's germline CDR1 is SGHTA and CDR2 FQGNSA. Trimming took 5 bases from V and 0 from J; bases not matched to a gene: 7. CDR3 amino acids: CASSAIGGSSGNTIYF. The DNA of the CDR3 is TGTGCCAGCAGCGCGATAGGGGGCTCCTCTGGAAACACCATATATTTT.

Worth noting for this clonotype: This sequence may be a read error, since a much larger clone differs from it by one base. The chain couples TRBV29-1 to TRBJ2-1, with 8 bases identical to TRBD1. CDR1 is SQVTM and CDR2 is ANQGSEA in the germline V gene. This CDR3 contains 14 residues. V lost 4 bases and J lost 4; bases outside the gene matches: 6. CDR3 in DNA: TGCAGCGTTGGAATTCAGGGGGCTTACAATGAGCAGTTCTTC. Translation gives CSVGIQGAYNEQFF.